This TCR beta chain was recorded in a study of cytomegalovirus exposure and HLA in healthy donors. CDR1 and CDR2 (germline): SGHRS, YFSETQ. This CDR3 spans 12 amino acids. V was pared by 5 bases and J by 5 bases, with 5 bases between. Vbeta (60) and Jbeta (13) primers were used in the PCR. Only in-frame clones appear in the TCRdb table, and some are missing; sequencing was by immunoSEQ multiplex PCR. This sample yields 120,000 or so clones, of which 65% to 80% are seen a single time; about 3.5% belongs to the top ten. Study-wide points: TRBV6-2, TRBV6-3 and some other V segments were excluded as indistinguishable. Relative to the approximately 700-donor mean, N-insertions were reportedly fewer in an Asian-associated ancestry cluster in a later analysis. There were a few CMV-associated chains whose specificity for CMV antigens was confirmed in vitro.

Concerning this clone: Its antigen is as yet unknown.

The TCR was taken from a man aged 25-40 years in good health and CMV-seronegative. This chain uses TRBV5-1 with TRBJ1-6, with D uncertain. The sample comprised PBMCs. The CDR3 region is CASSNNNSPLHF. The DNA for the CDR3 is TGCGCCAGCAGTAATAATAATTCACCCCTCCACTTT.